This T cell receptor (beta chain) derives from a study of blood T cells in healthy people across ages. Study-wide points: Estimated diversity that came from one million T cells was considered an underestimate.

Sample-barcoded 5' priming and a J-beta primer mix drove a second PCR of roughly 7 to 11 cycles. The study obtained at least 2.5 million CDR3-containing paired-end reads from every sample. One entry per CDR3 protein results from TCRdb running MiXCR on the 5' RACE reads. The table includes some 640,000 distinct CDR3 sequences, roughly 30% detected once. This clonotype was seen a few times. Its antigen is not identified. A junction boundary mismatches the germline segment, possibly from a read error. This CDR3 is 14 amino acids long. Germline-derived CDR1 and CDR2 are MNHEY and SMNVEV (reference sequence).

Sequencing input: blood. This TCR derives from a woman aged 80 or over in good health. The gene calls are TRBV27 and TRBJ1-2; TRBD1 might be the D (5 bases). The CDR3 is CASNSNGRGYDYTF. CDR3 sequence (DNA): TGTGCCAGCAATTCAAACGGGCGGGGCTATGACTACACCTTC.